The 22 T cell receptor beta chains in this list originate from one sample, sequenced in a study of OX40 agonist ivuxolimab in advanced cancers. Sequencing was performed with immunoSEQ multiplex PCR; in TCRdb, only in-frame clones are kept and a portion is missing. The sample holds some 50,000 clones; around 85% are singletons and the top ten take approximately 15%. The sample consisted of CD4+ or CD8+ T cells sorted from blood, taken in a trial of the OX40 agonist ivuxolimab. The source of these receptors is an adult with an advanced solid tumor such as melanoma, head and neck, liver or kidney cancer.

V usage is TRBV7-9 and J usage is TRBJ2-7, with 9 bases matching TRBD1. The length of the CDR3 is 17 residues. V dropped 1 base and J dropped 4; count of bases not matched to a gene: 11. The germline V gene has CDR1 SEHNR and CDR2 FQNEAQ (reference sequence). This chain's CDR3 is CASSLGPGTGKGYEQYF. The CDR3 region has the DNA TGTGCCAGCAGCTTAGGACCCGGGACAGGGAAAGGATACGAGCAGTACTTC.

The rearrangement joins TRBV5-1 to TRBJ2-1; 8 bases fit TRBD2. V lost 0 bases, J lost 2 bases, and 10 bases stayed unmatched. The germline CDR1 and CDR2 sequences are SGHRS and YFSETQ. The CDR3 sequence is 18 residues long. The CDR3 here is CASSLGGSPGGPYNEQFF. The CDR3 nucleotides read TGCGCCAGCAGCTTGGGGGGCTCACCGGGAGGGCCCTACAATGAGCAGTTCTTC.

The V gene is TRBV28, the J gene TRBJ2-1; 11 bases fit TRBD2. The CDR3 has 15 residues. The trim removed 5 bases at V and 6 bases at J, leaving 6 bases unmatched. CDR1 MDHEN and CDR2 SYDVKM come from the germline V gene. CDR3 DNA sequence: TGTGCCAGCAGTACACTAGCGGGAGTGGGCAATGAGCAGTTCTTC. Translating it yields CASSTLAGVGNEQFF. Together with reference TRBV28 and TRBJ2-1, the CDR3 gives the full variable domain: DVKVTQSSRYLVKRTGEKVFLECVQDMDHENMFWYRQDPGLGLRLIYFSYDVKMKEKGDIPEGYSVSREKKERFSLILESASTNQTSMYLCASSTLAGVGNEQFFGPGTRLTVL.

In regard to this clone: The germline gene is not matched at one end of the junction; a read error may be the cause. The chain has TRBV7-7 and TRBJ2-2, with D tentatively TRBD1 (5 bases). The CDR3 is 15 amino acids. Germline V gene lookup returns CDR1 SSHAT and CDR2 FNYEAQ (reference sequence). CDR3 region: CASSPWQGPTGELFF. DNA of the CDR3: TGTGCTAGCAGCCCTTGGCAGGGCCCGACCGGGGAGCTGTTTTTT. Variable domain in full (rest from reference TRBV7-7 and TRBJ2-2): GAGVSQSPRYKVTKRGQDVTLRCDPISSHATLYWYQQALGQGPEFLTYFNYEAQPDKSGLPSDRFSAERPEGSISTLTIQRTEQRDSAMYRCASSPWQGPTGELFFGEGSRLTVL.

The rearrangement uses TRBV18 and TRBJ2-2, with 10 nucleotides matching TRBD1. V dropped 4 bases and J dropped 3; count of bases not matched to a gene: 2. Germline values: CDR1 KGHSH, CDR2 LQKENI. CDR3 length: 15 amino acids. CDR3 DNA sequence: TGTGCCAGCTCACGGGGACAGGGGCACACCGGGGAGCTGTTTTTT. This codes for CASSRGQGHTGELFF. The full variable domain, its missing parts supplied by reference TRBV18 and TRBJ2-2, is NAGVMQNPRHLVRRRGQEARLRCSPMKGHSHVYWYRQLPEEGLKFMVYLQKENIIDESGMPKERFSAEFPKEGPSILRIQQVVRGDSAAYFCASSRGQGHTGELFFGEGSRLTVL.

This sequence joins TRBV7-3 and TRBJ2-3; no clear D gene. Germline CDR1 and CDR2: SGHTA and FQGTGA. V was shortened by 0 bases and J by 2 bases, with 9 bases between the two germline ends. This CDR3 has 15 residues. The CDR3 protein is CASSLTRQNTDTQYF. The CDR3 DNA follows: TGTGCCAGCAGCTTAACACGCCAGAACACAGATACGCAGTATTTT.

The J gene is TRBJ1-6, the V gene TRBV19; unclear D gene. The germline V gene has CDR1 LNHDA and CDR2 SQIVND (reference sequence). The V end lost 2 bases, the J end lost 6 bases, and 8 bases lay between the germline ends. This CDR3 has 14 amino acids. The CDR3 coding sequence is TGTGCCAGTAGTATATCGAACATTAATTCACCCCTCCACTTT. This encodes CASSISNINSPLHF.

The chain uses TRBV7-6 and TRBJ2-1; possible D gene TRBD1, 5 bases. The CDR3 extends over 15 amino acids. Germline CDR1 reads SGHVS; CDR2 reads FNYEAQ. V lost 2 bases and J 4 bases, leaving 12 bases between the germline ends. The CDR3 is CASSLLTGTYNEQFF. For the CDR3, the DNA is TGTGCCAGCAGCTTATTAACAGGTACTTACAATGAGCAGTTCTTC.

This chain joins TRBV25-1 and TRBJ1-6, with D maybe TRBD1 (5 bases). V gave up 8 bases and J gave up 9 bases, with 11 bases separating them. CDR1 is MGHDK, CDR2 SYGVNS, per germline. The CDR3 has 12 amino acids. The DNA for the CDR3 is TGTGCCAGCGGGACGGGGCGTTCACCCCTCCACTTT. Its protein is CASGTGRSPLHF.

The chain carries TRBV2 and TRBJ2-5; D unresolved. The J call may be wrong; the DNA end is better matched by TRBJ2-7. This CDR3 comprises 11 residues. Per germline, CDR1 SNHLY and CDR2 FYNNEI. CDR3 loop: CASGRGYEQYF. As DNA, the CDR3 is TGTGCCAGCGGTCGCGGCTACGAGCAGTACTTC.

The CDR3 loop reads CASSNGQGTDTQYF. For the CDR3, the DNA is TGCGCCAGCAGTAATGGACAGGGCACAGATACGCAGTATTTT. This chain joins TRBV10-1 and TRBJ2-3; 7 positions agree with TRBD1. Germline V CDR1 and CDR2: WNHNN, SYGVQD (reference sequence). The V and J ends lost 5 bases and 1 base, in that order; junction bases with no gene match: 3. CDR3 length: 14 amino acids.

The chain recombines TRBV21-1 with TRBJ2-4; the table's D call TRBD2 went unverified against the DNA. TRBV21-1 is recorded as a pseudogene. The CDR3 runs to 15 residues. The CDR3 region is CASSKRRRPGDIQYF. The CDR3 DNA sequence: TGTGCCAGCAGCAAACGAAGGCGGCCCGGGGACATTCAGTACTTC.

The chain has TRBV9 and TRBJ2-3, with a possible D match to TRBD1 (5 bases). V lost 0 bases to trimming and J lost 2 bases, with 7 bases between them. The CDR3 is made up of 14 amino acids. CDR1 SGDLS and CDR2 YYNGEE come from the germline V gene. CDR3 residues: CASSVGQITDTQYF. DNA of the CDR3: TGTGCCAGCAGCGTAGGACAGATCACAGATACGCAGTATTTT.

The table lists this clone with a count of one. The chain links TRBV11-2 to TRBJ1-2, with 10 bases identical to TRBD1. This CDR3 comprises 16 residues. Germline V lookup: CDR1 SGHAT, CDR2 FQNNGV. The V segment lost 5 bases and the J segment 4 bases; nucleotides outside the gene matches: 10. The CDR3 sequence is CASSLPDRGLGYGYTF. CDR3 in DNA: TGTGCCAGCAGCCTCCCGGACAGGGGGTTAGGCTATGGCTACACCTTC.

This chain links TRBV7-8 with TRBJ1-4; D unclear. Germline values: CDR1 SGHVS, CDR2 FQNEAQ. Between the trimmed V and J ends, which lost 0 bases and 5 bases, there was a span of 7 bases. CDR3 length: 14 amino acids. Here the CDR3 reads CASSLASRNEKLFF. As DNA, the CDR3 is TGTGCCAGCAGCTTAGCGTCCCGAAATGAAAAACTGTTTTTT.

The V and J genes are TRBV5-1 and TRBJ1-1; 8 positions match TRBD1. The CDR3 extends over 14 amino acids. The V and J ends lost 0 bases and 5 bases, in that order; junction bases with no gene match: 3. CDR1 SGHRS and CDR2 YFSETQ come from the germline V gene. CDR3 DNA: TGCGCCAGCAGCTTGGAGCACAGGGGGACTGAAGCTTTCTTT. Translation: CASSLEHRGTEAFF. Full variable domain (rest looked up from reference TRBV5-1 and TRBJ1-1): KAGVTQTPRYLIKTRGQQVTLSCSPISGHRSVSWYQQTPGQGLQFLFEYFSETQRNKGNFPGRFSGRQFSNSRSEMNVSTLELGDSALYLCASSLEHRGTEAFFGQGTRLTVV.

This clone was observed once. The chain employs TRBV25-1 and TRBJ1-1; D ambiguous. There are 12 residues in the CDR3. CDR1 and CDR2 (germline): MGHDK, SYGVNS. V was clipped by 7 bases and J by 8 bases, with 14 bases between them. The CDR3 DNA reads TGTGCCAGCACCGAGGGAAGCGGCGAAGCTTTCTTT. Translation gives CASTEGSGEAFF.

The rearrangement uses TRBV5-6 and TRBJ2-1; 13 bases are a match to TRBD2. J lost 9 bases, V lost 4 bases, and 16 bases had no gene match. The CDR3 is 18 amino acids. Per germline, CDR1 SGHDT and CDR2 YYEEEE. The CDR3 DNA is TGTGCCAGCAGCCCCTTTAGGACTAGCGGGAGTATCCGGAGTGAGCAGTTCTTC. Its protein product is CASSPFRTSGSIRSEQFF.

This rearrangement joins TRBV7-3 to TRBJ2-2; the D gene could be TRBD1 or TRBD2 (5 bases each). CDR1 is SGHTA and CDR2 is FQGTGA in the germline V gene. V was pared by 5 bases and J by 1 base, with 11 bases between. The CDR3 runs to 15 residues. This CDR3 reads CASSPGTQNTGELFF. The CDR3 DNA reads TGTGCCAGCAGCCCCGGGACCCAGAACACCGGGGAGCTGTTTTTT.

The count of this clone is one. This chain links TRBV11-2 with TRBJ1-2; no clear D. Germline V gene data show CDR1 as SGHAT and CDR2 as FQNNGV. V gave up 10 bases and J gave up 8 bases, with 17 bases separating them. The CDR3 consists of 12 residues. CDR3 nucleotides: TGTGCCACCGTGGACCGCCGGGGAGGCTACACCTTC. It codes for CATVDRRGGYTF.

Written as DNA, the CDR3 is TGCGCCAGCAGCTTACAGAGCGGGAGCTCCTACGAGCAGTACTTC. It is translated as CASSLQSGSSYEQYF. The rearrangement joins TRBV5-1 to TRBJ2-7; the match to TRBD2 covers 8 bases. Trimming at V came to 2 bases and at J to 0 bases, leaving 4 bases not matched to a gene. The germline gives CDR1 SGHRS, CDR2 YFSETQ. The CDR3 is 15 amino acids.

This clone is medium-sized (0.01 to 0.1%) by share. This chain links TRBV11-2 with TRBJ1-2; tentative D call: TRBD1 (5 bases). The CDR3 has 13 amino acids. Germline V CDR1 and CDR2: SGHAT, FQNNGV. The V gene lost 1 base and the J gene lost 7 bases, with 10 bases spanning the gap. CDR3 nucleotide sequence: TGTGCCAGCAGCTTAGCGGGGGACGGTGGCTACACCTTC. Amino acids: CASSLAGDGGYTF.